The 5 T cell receptor beta chains below were found in one sample sequenced in a study of blood T cell repertoires in COVID-19. Produced via immunoSEQ multiplex PCR; TCRdb's table is partial and in-frame only. The sample shows 54,000 or so clones, about nine tenths of them seen only once. The sample taken for sequencing was peripheral blood. These receptors originate from a man in his fifties or sixties with active COVID-19.

This sequence joins TRBV7-2 and TRBJ1-5; D unclear. The germline V and J ends were trimmed by 6 bases and 5 bases, with 17 bases remaining between them. Germline CDR1 is SGHTA and CDR2 is FQGNSA. This CDR3 region has 15 residues. CDR3 nucleotide sequence: TGTGCCAGCAGACCGAGAGGAGGAAAAGATCAGCCCCAGCATTTT. The encoded protein is CASRPRGGKDQPQHF.

The genes are TRBV5-1 and TRBJ1-4, with 7 bases fitting TRBD1. Germline loops: CDR1 SGHRS, CDR2 YFSETQ. The CDR3 totals 14 residues. The ends lost 7 bases at V and 5 bases at J; junction bases unmatched: 8. Written as DNA, the CDR3 is TGCGCCAGCCGATCGGGACAGCAGAATGAAAAACTGTTTTTT. This encodes CASRSGQQNEKLFF.

The J gene is TRBJ2-1, the V gene TRBV7-3, with D tentatively TRBD2 (6 bases). CDR1 is SGHTA, CDR2 FQGTGA, per germline. V was clipped by 5 bases and J by 9 bases, with 11 bases between them. The CDR3 length is 12 residues. The CDR3 region is CASSARGTEQFF. The CDR3 DNA is TGTGCCAGCAGCGCCCGGGGGACTGAGCAGTTCTTC.

The chain couples TRBV9 to TRBJ2-3; 7 bases agree with TRBD2. V lost 4 bases to trimming and J lost 4 bases; unmatched junction nucleotides: 6. Germline V gene data show CDR1 as SGDLS and CDR2 as YYNGEE. This CDR3 is 14 amino acids long. CDR3 sequence (DNA): TGTGCCAGCAGCTCGCGGGGGTATGCAGATACGCAGTATTTT. Translating gives CASSSRGYADTQYF.

The chain uses TRBV28 and TRBJ2-7, with 11 bases fitting TRBD2. Losses at the gene ends were 5 bases for V and 2 bases for J; bases not matched to a gene: 5. CDR1 MDHEN and CDR2 SYDVKM come from the germline V gene. The CDR3 length is 15 residues. Here the CDR3 reads CASSPRLAGTYEQYF. Written as DNA, the CDR3 is TGTGCCAGCAGTCCCCGACTAGCGGGAACCTACGAGCAGTACTTC.